This is a list of T cell receptor beta chains from one sample in a study of CD8 T cells in Susac syndrome. Each CDR3 protein gets one entry after TCRdb re-called the immunoSEQ multiplex PCR reads with MiXCR. The sample has roughly 200,000 distinct CDR3 sequences, 95% seen once. The sequencing sample was made of CD4+ T cells from PBMCs. The receptors originated from a human donor with multiple sclerosis. CDR3s include the opening cysteine and the closing phenylalanine or tryptophan. The order of the fields is clone size, J gene, V gene, D gene, CDR3 protein, CDR3 DNA. A D gene is named only where the DNA matches it firmly. A row's size may be missing; if present it is once, few, many or a size class.

clone_size: -; j_call: TRBJ2-7; v_call: TRBV5-4; d_call: TRBD2; cdr3_aa: CASSDPGTSGGTYEQYF; cdr3_nt: TGTGCCAGCAGCGACCCAGGTACTAGCGGGGGGACCTACGAGCAGTACTTC
clone_size: -; j_call: TRBJ2-3; v_call: TRBV2; d_call: TRBD2; cdr3_aa: CASRKLAGVRDTQYF; cdr3_nt: TGTGCCAGCAGGAAACTAGCGGGGGTGCGCGATACGCAGTATTTT
clone_size: -; j_call: TRBJ2-3; v_call: TRBV20-1; d_call: TRBD2; cdr3_aa: CSARRTSGGSRTDTQYF; cdr3_nt: TGCAGTGCTCGAAGGACTAGCGGGGGGAGTCGCACAGATACGCAGTATTTT
clone_size: -; j_call: TRBJ1-6; v_call: TRBV6-5; d_call: -; cdr3_aa: CASSHSGGESPLHF; cdr3_nt: TGTGCCAGCAGTCATTCGGGGGGCGAATCACCCCTCCACTTT
clone_size: -; j_call: TRBJ1-1; v_call: TRBV29-1; d_call: -; cdr3_aa: CSVEDQANTEAFF; cdr3_nt: TGCAGCGTTGAAGATCAAGCGAACACTGAAGCTTTCTTT
clone_size: -; j_call: TRBJ2-1; v_call: TRBV14; d_call: TRBD2; cdr3_aa: CASSQVGGVFDEQFF; cdr3_nt: TGTGCCAGCAGCCAAGTTGGGGGGGTGTTCGATGAGCAGTTCTTC
clone_size: -; j_call: TRBJ1-2; v_call: TRBV20-1; d_call: -; cdr3_aa: CSARAGDGEWGYTF; cdr3_nt: TGCAGTGCTAGAGCTGGGGACGGGGAATGGGGCTACACCTTC
clone_size: -; j_call: TRBJ2-3; v_call: TRBV20-1; d_call: -; cdr3_aa: CSARLPGSTQYF; cdr3_nt: TGCAGTGCTCGACTACCGGGGAGTACGCAGTATTTT
clone_size: -; j_call: TRBJ1-2; v_call: TRBV30; d_call: -; cdr3_aa: CAWSVSGQHGYTF; cdr3_nt: TGTGCCTGGAGTGTAAGTGGGCAGCATGGCTACACCTTC
clone_size: -; j_call: TRBJ1-3; v_call: TRBV27; d_call: -; cdr3_aa: CASRPAGSGNTIYF; cdr3_nt: TGTGCCAGCAGACCAGCAGGGTCTGGAAACACCATATATTTT
clone_size: -; j_call: TRBJ1-6; v_call: TRBV11-2; d_call: -; cdr3_aa: CASSSPKRTGNNSPLHF; cdr3_nt: TGTGCCAGCAGCTCTCCTAAACGAACAGGGAATAATTCACCCCTCCACTTT
clone_size: -; j_call: TRBJ2-3; v_call: TRBV29-1; d_call: TRBD2; cdr3_aa: CSAGGAGDTQYF; cdr3_nt: TGCAGCGCCGGGGGGGCTGGAGATACGCAGTATTTT
clone_size: -; j_call: TRBJ2-1; v_call: TRBV29-1; d_call: -; cdr3_aa: CSVGRDTADNEQFF; cdr3_nt: TGCAGCGTTGGCAGGGACACGGCGGACAATGAGCAGTTCTTC
clone_size: -; j_call: TRBJ2-7; v_call: TRBV12-3/TRBV12-4; d_call: -; cdr3_aa: CASSLASIPYAQYF; cdr3_nt: TGTGCCAGCAGTTTAGCCAGTATCCCCTACGCGCAGTACTTC
clone_size: -; j_call: TRBJ2-7; v_call: TRBV29-1; d_call: TRBD1; cdr3_aa: CSVKDRASYEQYF; cdr3_nt: TGCAGCGTCAAGGACAGGGCCTCCTACGAGCAGTACTTC
clone_size: -; j_call: TRBJ1-4; v_call: TRBV30; d_call: -; cdr3_aa: CAWSMGRVEKLFF; cdr3_nt: TGTGCCTGGAGTATGGGGAGGGTTGAAAAACTGTTTTTT
clone_size: -; j_call: TRBJ2-5; v_call: TRBV13; d_call: -; cdr3_aa: CASSFSEETQYF; cdr3_nt: TGTGCCAGCAGCTTTTCGGAAGAGACCCAGTACTTC
clone_size: -; j_call: TRBJ1-1; v_call: TRBV29-1; d_call: TRBD1; cdr3_aa: CSAGQGLRQDTEAFF; cdr3_nt: TGCAGCGCGGGACAGGGGCTCCGGCAGGACACTGAAGCTTTCTTT
clone_size: -; j_call: TRBJ2-1; v_call: TRBV3-1; d_call: -; cdr3_aa: CASSQGRGNEQFF; cdr3_nt: TGTGCCAGCAGCCAAGGGCGGGGCAATGAGCAGTTCTTC
clone_size: -; j_call: TRBJ2-4; v_call: TRBV6-5; d_call: TRBD1; cdr3_aa: CASSYSGQGNIQYF; cdr3_nt: TGTGCCAGCAGTTACTCGGGACAGGGGAACATTCAGTACTTC
clone_size: -; j_call: TRBJ2-7; v_call: TRBV7-9; d_call: TRBD1; cdr3_aa: CASSLVPTTGGEQYF; cdr3_nt: TGTGCCAGCAGCTTGGTGCCAACGACAGGGGGAGAGCAGTACTTC
clone_size: -; j_call: TRBJ2-7; v_call: TRBV6-5; d_call: TRBD1; cdr3_aa: CASSRGQGASEQYF; cdr3_nt: TGTGCCAGCAGTAGGGGACAGGGGGCAAGCGAGCAGTACTTC
clone_size: -; j_call: TRBJ1-6; v_call: TRBV9; d_call: -; cdr3_aa: CASSVDLNNSPLHF; cdr3_nt: TGTGCCAGCAGCGTAGACCTCAATAATTCACCCCTCCACTTT
clone_size: -; j_call: TRBJ2-5; v_call: TRBV27; d_call: -; cdr3_aa: CASSPRRQAETQYF; cdr3_nt: TGTGCCAGCAGCCCCAGGCGGCAAGCGGAGACCCAGTACTTC
clone_size: -; j_call: TRBJ1-4; v_call: TRBV9; d_call: -; cdr3_aa: CASSARGQREKLFF; cdr3_nt: TGTGCCAGCAGCGCACGGGGACAACGCGAAAAACTGTTTTTT
clone_size: -; j_call: TRBJ2-2; v_call: TRBV9; d_call: TRBD2; cdr3_aa: CASSVVSGGYTGELFF; cdr3_nt: TGTGCCAGCAGCGTAGTGAGCGGGGGATACACCGGGGAGCTGTTTTTT
clone_size: -; j_call: TRBJ1-6; v_call: TRBV5-4; d_call: -; cdr3_aa: CASSLGPSDNSPLHF; cdr3_nt: TGTGCCAGCAGCTTGGGGCCCTCAGATAATTCACCCCTCCACTTT
clone_size: once; j_call: TRBJ2-3; v_call: TRBV4-1; d_call: -; cdr3_aa: CASSQDRQATDTQYF; cdr3_nt: TGCGCCAGCAGCCAAGATCGTCAGGCGACAGATACGCAGTATTTT
clone_size: -; j_call: TRBJ2-1; v_call: TRBV4-2; d_call: -; cdr3_aa: CASSQERDRADEQFF; cdr3_nt: TGTGCCAGCAGCCAAGAACGAGACCGAGCTGATGAGCAGTTCTTC
clone_size: -; j_call: TRBJ2-7; v_call: TRBV27; d_call: -; cdr3_aa: CASMQSVSYEQYF; cdr3_nt: TGTGCCAGCATGCAAAGTGTCTCCTACGAGCAGTACTTC
clone_size: -; j_call: TRBJ1-1; v_call: TRBV13; d_call: -; cdr3_aa: CASNQALNTEAFF; cdr3_nt: TGTGCCAGCAACCAGGCCCTGAACACTGAAGCTTTCTTT
clone_size: -; j_call: TRBJ1-2; v_call: TRBV12-3/TRBV12-4; d_call: TRBD1; cdr3_aa: CASSWDRGLGYTF; cdr3_nt: TGTGCCAGCAGTTGGGACAGGGGGCTAGGCTACACCTTC
clone_size: -; j_call: TRBJ2-6; v_call: TRBV19; d_call: -; cdr3_aa: CASSSGGSGANVLTF; cdr3_nt: TGTGCCAGTAGTTCTGGGGGATCTGGGGCCAACGTCCTGACTTTC
clone_size: -; j_call: TRBJ2-5; v_call: TRBV11-2; d_call: -; cdr3_aa: CASSLSAGDGATQYF; cdr3_nt: TGTGCCAGCAGCTTAAGTGCAGGGGACGGAGCCACCCAGTACTTC
clone_size: -; j_call: TRBJ2-3; v_call: TRBV29-1; d_call: TRBD2; cdr3_aa: CSGGTSGVDTQYF; cdr3_nt: TGCAGCGGAGGGACTAGCGGGGTCGATACGCAGTATTTT
clone_size: -; j_call: TRBJ1-1; v_call: TRBV13; d_call: TRBD1; cdr3_aa: CASSSYRGRNTEAFF; cdr3_nt: TGTGCCAGCAGCTCTTACAGGGGGAGGAACACTGAAGCTTTCTTT
clone_size: -; j_call: TRBJ1-1; v_call: TRBV6-5; d_call: TRBD1; cdr3_aa: CASSPHRGMNTEAFF; cdr3_nt: TGTGCCAGCAGTCCCCACAGGGGAATGAACACTGAAGCTTTCTTT
clone_size: -; j_call: TRBJ1-6; v_call: TRBV18; d_call: TRBD1; cdr3_aa: CASSLAPLGQGYSPLHF; cdr3_nt: TGTGCCAGCTCACTCGCCCCGTTGGGACAGGGATATTCACCCCTCCACTTT
clone_size: once; j_call: TRBJ1-6; v_call: TRBV30; d_call: -; cdr3_aa: CAWTTGPEDSPLHF; cdr3_nt: TGTGCCTGGACTACGGGGCCCGAGGATTCACCCCTCCACTTT
clone_size: -; j_call: TRBJ2-2; v_call: TRBV23-1; d_call: -; cdr3_aa: CASSQGAGGNGELFF; cdr3_nt: TGCGCCAGCAGTCAGGGGGCCGGGGGCAACGGGGAGCTGTTTTTT
clone_size: few; j_call: TRBJ1-1; v_call: TRBV29-1; d_call: -; cdr3_aa: CSVGQGTEAFF; cdr3_nt: TGCAGCGTTGGACAAGGCACTGAAGCTTTCTTT
clone_size: -; j_call: TRBJ2-3; v_call: TRBV20-1; d_call: -; cdr3_aa: CSAWKADTQYF; cdr3_nt: TGCAGTGCGTGGAAGGCCGATACGCAGTATTTT
clone_size: -; j_call: TRBJ1-1; v_call: TRBV20-1; d_call: TRBD1; cdr3_aa: CSARGWGTGVPEAFF; cdr3_nt: TGCAGTGCTAGAGGTTGGGGGACAGGGGTTCCTGAAGCTTTCTTT
clone_size: -; j_call: TRBJ1-2; v_call: TRBV20-1; d_call: -; cdr3_aa: CSARDRKQTNYGYTF; cdr3_nt: TGCAGTGCTAGAGATCGGAAACAAACTAACTATGGCTACACCTTC
clone_size: -; j_call: TRBJ2-5; v_call: TRBV30; d_call: -; cdr3_aa: CAGGGVSQETQYF; cdr3_nt: TGTGCCGGAGGGGGCGTATCCCAAGAGACCCAGTACTTC
clone_size: -; j_call: TRBJ2-1; v_call: TRBV29-1; d_call: TRBD1; cdr3_aa: CSVEDRGPPSSYNEQFF; cdr3_nt: TGCAGCGTTGAAGACAGGGGGCCTCCAAGCTCCTACAATGAGCAGTTCTTC
clone_size: -; j_call: TRBJ2-5; v_call: TRBV20-1; d_call: TRBD1; cdr3_aa: CSVRTGGQETQYF; cdr3_nt: TGCAGTGTTCGGACAGGGGGGCAAGAGACCCAGTACTTC
clone_size: once; j_call: TRBJ2-1; v_call: TRBV29-1; d_call: TRBD2; cdr3_aa: CRGGGSSYNEQFF; cdr3_nt: TGCCGCGGGGGGGGGTCCTCCTACAATGAGCAGTTCTTC
clone_size: -; j_call: TRBJ1-5; v_call: TRBV20-1; d_call: TRBD1; cdr3_aa: CSARDRRRGPNQPQHF; cdr3_nt: TGCAGTGCTAGAGACAGGCGCAGGGGGCCCAATCAGCCCCAGCATTTT
clone_size: -; j_call: TRBJ2-6; v_call: TRBV3-1; d_call: TRBD1; cdr3_aa: CASSQAGGTSSGANVLTF; cdr3_nt: TGTGCCAGCAGCCAAGCAGGGGGCACGAGTTCTGGGGCCAACGTCCTGACTTTC
clone_size: -; j_call: TRBJ2-3; v_call: TRBV2; d_call: -; cdr3_aa: CARESTDTQYF; cdr3_nt: TGTGCCAGAGAGAGCACAGATACGCAGTATTTT
clone_size: -; j_call: TRBJ2-7; v_call: TRBV27; d_call: -; cdr3_aa: CASSYEQYF; cdr3_nt: TGTGCCAGCTCCTACGAGCAGTACTTC
clone_size: -; j_call: TRBJ2-3; v_call: TRBV6-5; d_call: -; cdr3_aa: CASSYSRGVGTDTQYF; cdr3_nt: TGTGCCAGCAGTTACTCGCGCGGGGTTGGGACGGATACGCAGTATTTT
clone_size: -; j_call: TRBJ2-1; v_call: TRBV29-1; d_call: -; cdr3_aa: CSVGGRSYNEQFF; cdr3_nt: TGCAGCGTTGGAGGAAGGTCCTACAATGAGCAGTTCTTC